These T cell receptor beta chains were read from a single sample in a study of OX40 agonist ivuxolimab in advanced cancers. Profiled with immunoSEQ multiplex PCR; TCRdb holds only in-frame clones, not every one. The table includes roughly 59,000 clones, 81% detected once. The specimen was CD4+ or CD8+ T cells sorted from blood, collected in a trial of the OX40 agonist ivuxolimab. The receptors derive from an adult with an advanced solid tumor such as melanoma, head and neck, liver or kidney cancer. Each CDR3 is given with its conserved first and last residue. D genes are given only for firm matches. Clone size appears in some rows only: once, few, many, or a class for an expanded clone.

>NA|TRBV6-5|NA|TRBJ1-4
TGTGCCAGCAGCGACAAGAATGAAAAACTGTTTTTT
CASSDKNEKLFF
>NA|TRBV7-9|NA|TRBJ1-1
TGTGCCAGCAGCCCGTCAGGGCTCGCTGAAGCTTTCTTT
CASSPSGLAEAFF
>few|TRBV7-3|NA|TRBJ2-3
TGTGCCAGCAGCCCCCTCGGGCAGAGCACAGATACGCAGTATTTT
CASSPLGQSTDTQYF
>NA|TRBV5-1|NA|TRBJ2-2
TGCGCCAGCAGCTCAGGGGTGGGGAGCACCGGGGAGCTGTTTTTT
CASSSGVGSTGELFF
>NA|TRBV5-4|NA|TRBJ2-7
TGTGCCAGCAGCTTGTCAGACACCCTCTACGAGCAGTACTTC
CASSLSDTLYEQYF
>NA|TRBV7-6|TRBD1|TRBJ1-1
TGTGCCAGCAGGGGGCAGGGGGATGGGACTGAAGCTTTCTTT
CASRGQGDGTEAFF
>NA|TRBV18|NA|TRBJ2-5
TGTGCCAGCTCCCTCACCCCCAGCTTAGAGACCCAGTACTTC
CASSLTPSLETQYF
>once|TRBV2|NA|TRBJ1-2
TGTGCCAGCAGTGAACTAGGGCTTGACTATGGCTACACCTTC
CASSELGLDYGYTF
>NA|TRBV28|TRBD2|TRBJ2-1
TGTGCCAGCAGTTTCCTCCTATGGCGGCGGGGGGGCTGGAATGAGCAGTTCTTC
CASSFLLWRRGGWNEQFF
>NA|TRBV6-5|TRBD1|TRBJ1-2
TGTGCCAGCAGTTCCCCCGGGACAGGGCATGGCTACACCTTC
CASSSPGTGHGYTF
>NA|TRBV7-9|TRBD2|TRBJ2-7
TGTGCCAGCAGCTCATCAACAGGGACTAGGTCCTACGAGCAGTACTTC
CASSSSTGTRSYEQYF
>NA|TRBV19|TRBD1|TRBJ1-4
TGTGCCAGTAGCCACCGGGACAGGGTCGAAAAACTGTTTTTT
CASSHRDRVEKLFF
>NA|TRBV19|TRBD1|TRBJ1-2
TGTGCCAGTAGTAGGCAGGGGGCCGGGACGTTCTATGGCTACACCTTC
CASSRQGAGTFYGYTF
>NA|TRBV7-2|NA|TRBJ2-7
TGTGCCAGCAGAGGAGGGGGGGTCGAGCAGTACTTC
CASRGGGVEQYF
>many|TRBV30|NA|TRBJ1-5
TGTGCCTGGAGTGTCCAGTACAATCAGCCCCAGCATTTT
CAWSVQYNQPQHF
>NA|TRBV6-6|NA|TRBJ2-3
TGTGCCAGCAGTTACAGGGTTTCAGATACGCAGTATTTT
CASSYRVSDTQYF
>NA|TRBV6-4|NA|TRBJ2-7
TGTGCCAGCAGTGACGAATTGGCATCAGGGGAGCAGTACTTC
CASSDELASGEQYF
>NA|TRBV6-1|NA|TRBJ1-5
TGTGCCAGCACACTACGGCCCATCAATCAGCCCCAGCATTTT
CASTLRPINQPQHF
>NA|TRBV27|TRBD1|TRBJ1-2
TGTGCCAGCAGTTTAGGGACAGGGGCTAACTATGGCTACACCTTC
CASSLGTGANYGYTF
>NA|TRBV11-2|TRBD2|TRBJ2-3
TGTGCCAGCAGCCAGACTAGCGGTTTTCTTGCAGATACGCAGTATTTT
CASSQTSGFLADTQYF
>NA|TRBV7-2|TRBD2|TRBJ2-5
TGTGCCAGCAGCGCCGGGACTAGCAAGGAGACCCAGTACTTC
CASSAGTSKETQYF
>NA|TRBV5-1|TRBD1|TRBJ1-4
TGCGCCAGCAGCCTCTCAGGGGGAACTAATGAAAAACTGTTTTTT
CASSLSGGTNEKLFF
>NA|TRBV7-3|TRBD2|TRBJ2-2
TGTGCCAGCAGCTTAGGGACTAGCGGGGCGAACACCGGGGAGCTGTTTTTT
CASSLGTSGANTGELFF
>once|TRBV7-2|TRBD1|TRBJ2-7
TGTGCCAGCAGGTTTGACAGGGGGAGTGCCTACGAGCAGTACTTC
CASRFDRGSAYEQYF
>few|TRBV7-2|NA|TRBJ1-6
TGTGCCAGCAGCTTATACGGGGACTCACCCCTCCACTTT
CASSLYGDSPLHF
>NA|TRBV11-3|NA|TRBJ2-3
TGTGCCAGCAGCTTCGGACACCAAGCAGATACGCAGTATTTT
CASSFGHQADTQYF
>NA|TRBV5-4|NA|TRBJ1-3
TGTGCCAGCAGCTACTCAGGGTCCTCTGGAAACACCATATATTTT
CASSYSGSSGNTIYF
>NA|TRBV2|NA|TRBJ1-2
TGTGCCAGCAGTGAAGCTCCCCGGGTGGGTGGCTACACCTTC
CASSEAPRVGGYTF
>NA|TRBV6-1|NA|TRBJ2-7
TGTGCCAGCAGTGAAGCGCCCCAGGCGGTATACGAGCAGTACTTC
CASSEAPQAVYEQYF
>NA|TRBV6-5|NA|TRBJ2-1
TGTGCCAGCAGTTCGATCTACAATGAGCAGTTCTTC
CASSSIYNEQFF
>NA|TRBV7-9|TRBD2|TRBJ2-3
TGTGCCAGCAGCTTAGGGACTAGCGGGGCAGATACGCAGTATTTT
CASSLGTSGADTQYF
>NA|TRBV19|NA|TRBJ1-1
TGTGCCAGTAGTACGTCGAGATCCACTGAAGCTTTCTTT
CASSTSRSTEAFF
>NA|TRBV20-1|NA|TRBJ1-2
TGCAGTGCTAGCGAAGGCTATGGCTACACCTTC
CSASEGYGYTF
>NA|TRBV10-1|TRBD2|TRBJ2-3
TGCGCCAGCAGTGAAACGGGGGGTCGGGATACGCAGTATTTT
CASSETGGRDTQYF
>NA|TRBV5-6|TRBD1|TRBJ2-3
TGTGCCAGCAGGACAGGGACCGTCACAGATACGCAGTATTTT
CASRTGTVTDTQYF
>NA|TRBV7-2|NA|TRBJ2-1
TGTGCCAGTCTCAGGGAGAGCTCCTACAATGAGCAGTTCTTC
CASLRESSYNEQFF
>once|TRBV10-3|TRBD1|TRBJ2-1
TGTGCCATCAGCCCGGGACAGGGTAACAATGAGCAGTTCTTC
CAISPGQGNNEQFF
>NA|TRBV7-9|NA|TRBJ2-2
TGTGCCAGCAGCTTAGATAGCACCGGGGAGCTGTTTTTT
CASSLDSTGELFF
>NA|TRBV7-6|NA|TRBJ1-1
TGTGCCAGCAGCCCCAGGGCGGGGAACACTGAAGCTTTCTTT
CASSPRAGNTEAFF